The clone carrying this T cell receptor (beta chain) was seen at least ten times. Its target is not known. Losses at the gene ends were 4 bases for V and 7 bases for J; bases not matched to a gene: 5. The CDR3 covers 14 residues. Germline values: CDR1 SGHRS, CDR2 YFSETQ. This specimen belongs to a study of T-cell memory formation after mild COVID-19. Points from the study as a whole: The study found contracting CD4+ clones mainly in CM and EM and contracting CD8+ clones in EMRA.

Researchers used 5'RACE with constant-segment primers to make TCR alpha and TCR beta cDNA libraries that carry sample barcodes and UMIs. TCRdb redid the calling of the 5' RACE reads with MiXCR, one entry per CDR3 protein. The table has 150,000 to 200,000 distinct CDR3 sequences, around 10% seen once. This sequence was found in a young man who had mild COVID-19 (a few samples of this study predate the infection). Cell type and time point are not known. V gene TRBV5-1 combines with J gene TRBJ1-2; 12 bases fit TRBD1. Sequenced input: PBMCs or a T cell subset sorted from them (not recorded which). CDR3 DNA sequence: TGCGCCAGCAGCACGGGACAGGGGGCAGGTGGCTACACCTTC. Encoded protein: CASSTGQGAGGYTF.